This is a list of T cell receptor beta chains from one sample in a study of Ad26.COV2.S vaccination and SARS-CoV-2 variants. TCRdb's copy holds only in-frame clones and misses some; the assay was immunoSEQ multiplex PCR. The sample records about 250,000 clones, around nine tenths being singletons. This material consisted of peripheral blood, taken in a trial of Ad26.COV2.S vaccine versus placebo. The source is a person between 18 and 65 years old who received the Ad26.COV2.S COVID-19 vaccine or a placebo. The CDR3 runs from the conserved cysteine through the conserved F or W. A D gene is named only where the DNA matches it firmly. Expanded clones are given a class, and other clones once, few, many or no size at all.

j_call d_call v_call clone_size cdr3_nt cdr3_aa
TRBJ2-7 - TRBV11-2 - TGTGCCAGCAGCTTAGAAGGCAGCTTCAGCTCCTACGAGCAGTACTTC CASSLEGSFSSYEQYF
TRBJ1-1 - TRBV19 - TGTGCCAGCCACTACGGGGCCGAAGCTTTCTTT CASHYGAEAFF
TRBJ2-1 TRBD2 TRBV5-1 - TGCGCCAGCAGCTTGGCCTCCGGGACTAGCGGGTACAATGAGCAGTTCTTC CASSLASGTSGYNEQFF
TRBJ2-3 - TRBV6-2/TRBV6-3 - TGTGCCAGCAGTTGGCCTCGGAAAACAGATACGCAGTATTTT CASSWPRKTDTQYF
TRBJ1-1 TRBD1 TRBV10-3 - TGTGCCATCAGTGAGCAAGGGACAGGGAACACTGAAGCTTTCTTT CAISEQGTGNTEAFF
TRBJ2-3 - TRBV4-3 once TGCGCCAGCAGCCAAGGGGGGACCCTTACAGATACGCAGTATTTT CASSQGGTLTDTQYF
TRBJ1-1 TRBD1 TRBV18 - TGTGCCAGCTCACCACTGACAGGGGAGGCTGAAGCTTTCTTT CASSPLTGEAEAFF
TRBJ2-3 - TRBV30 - TGTGCCTGGAGTGTAAACAGCGGCTGGACCCCAGATACGCAGTATTTT CAWSVNSGWTPDTQYF
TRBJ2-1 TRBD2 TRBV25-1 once TGTGCCAGCAGTCCCCCATTAGCGGGAGGAGGCGGTGAGCAGTTCTTC CASSPPLAGGGGEQFF
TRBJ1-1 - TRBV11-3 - TGTGCCAGCAGCTTAGGGGTGAACACTGAAGCTTTCTTT CASSLGVNTEAFF
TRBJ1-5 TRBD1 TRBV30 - TGTGCCTGGAGGGGGGACAGCAGCAATCAGCCCCAGCATTTT CAWRGDSSNQPQHF
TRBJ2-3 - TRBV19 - TGTGCCACCGTCCTCCGGGGCACAGATACGCAGTATTTT CATVLRGTDTQYF
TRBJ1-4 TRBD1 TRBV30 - TGTGCCTGGAGTGTTGTAGGGGGCCATGAAAAACTGTTTTTT CAWSVVGGHEKLFF
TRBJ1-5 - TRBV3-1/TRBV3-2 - TGTGCCAGCAGCCAGCAGACCCTGCTGGGTCAGCCCCAGCATTTT CASSQQTLLGQPQHF
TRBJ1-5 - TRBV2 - TGTGCCAGCAGTGAGGAGGTGGATCAGCCCCAGCATTTT CASSEEVDQPQHF
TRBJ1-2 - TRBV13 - TGTGCCAGCAGCTTAGGTCCAGCGAACTATGGCTACACCTTC CASSLGPANYGYTF
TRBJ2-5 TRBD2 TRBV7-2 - TGTGCCAGCAGTCTAGCGGGGGGGTCGAAGACCCAGTACTTC CASSLAGGSKTQYF
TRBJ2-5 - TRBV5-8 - TGTGCCAGCAGCTTGGTCCCGGAGACCCAGTACTTC CASSLVPETQYF
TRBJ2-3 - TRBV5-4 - TGTGCCAGCAGCTTGGGGGCGGGGACTAGCACAGATACGCAGTATTTT CASSLGAGTSTDTQYF
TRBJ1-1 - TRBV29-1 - TGCAGCGTTAAAGGTTTCGACAGTAGTAACACTGAAGCTTTCTTT CSVKGFDSSNTEAFF
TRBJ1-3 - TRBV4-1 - TGCGCCAGCAGCCAAGACCGGAGTGGAAGCTCTGGAAACACCATATATTTT CASSQDRSGSSGNTIYF
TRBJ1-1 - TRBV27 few TGTGCCAGCAGACCCGACAGCCCGAACACTGAAGCTTTCTTT CASRPDSPNTEAFF
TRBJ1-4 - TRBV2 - TGTGCCAGCTCCCCAAGGTTCGTCAATGAAAAACTGTTTTTT CASSPRFVNEKLFF
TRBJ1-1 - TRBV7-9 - TGTGCCAGCAGCCGACCGGGACTCACGAACACTGAAGCTTTCTTT CASSRPGLTNTEAFF
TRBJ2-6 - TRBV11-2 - TGTGCCAGCAGGGACACTTCACGTCAGTATTTCGCTGGGGCCAACGTCCTGACTTTC CASRDTSRQYFAGANVLTF
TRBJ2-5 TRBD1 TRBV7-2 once TGTGCCAGCCTGAGAGGGGGCTCGGGGCAAGAGACCCAGTACTTC CASLRGGSGQETQYF
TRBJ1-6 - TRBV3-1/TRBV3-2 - TGTGCCAGCAACCCAAGACGTAGCTCCTATAATTCACCCCTCCACTTT CASNPRRSSYNSPLHF
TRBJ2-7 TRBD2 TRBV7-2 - TGTGCCAGCAGCTTTTCTAGCGGGGGGTTCTACGAGCAGTACTTC CASSFSSGGFYEQYF
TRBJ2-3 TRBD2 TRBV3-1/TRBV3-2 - TGTGCCAGTACGACTAGCGACGACACAGATACGCAGTATTTT CASTTSDDTDTQYF
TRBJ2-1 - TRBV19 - TGTGCCAGTAGTATGAGTACCGAGCAGTTCTTC CASSMSTEQFF
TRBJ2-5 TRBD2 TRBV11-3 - TGTGCCAGCAGCTTAGCCTCTAGCGGGGGGGTCGAACAAGAGACCCAGTACTTC CASSLASSGGVEQETQYF
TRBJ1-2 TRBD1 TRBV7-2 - TGTGCCAGCAGCTTAAGACAGGGAGGCTATGGCTACACCTTC CASSLRQGGYGYTF
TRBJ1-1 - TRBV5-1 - TGCGCCAGCAGCTTGGATCTAGGAGGGACTGAAGCTTTCTTT CASSLDLGGTEAFF
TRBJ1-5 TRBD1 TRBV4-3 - TGCGCCAGCAGCCGGGACAGTAATCAGCCCCAGCATTTT CASSRDSNQPQHF
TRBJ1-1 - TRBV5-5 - TGTGCCAGCAGAGGGTTTATGAACACTGAAGCTTTCTTT CASRGFMNTEAFF
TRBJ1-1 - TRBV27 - TGTGCCAGCAGTTTAAAGCTGGGATTGAACACTGAAGCTTTCTTT CASSLKLGLNTEAFF
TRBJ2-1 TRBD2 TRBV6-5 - TGTGCCACCAGGACTAGCGCGACGAAGGAGCAGTTCTTC CATRTSATKEQFF
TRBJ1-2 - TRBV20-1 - TGCAGTTCTACAGGAAGCTATGGCTACACCTTC CSSTGSYGYTF
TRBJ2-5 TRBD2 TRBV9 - TGTGCCAGCAGCGTCCCTAGCGGGGGACAAGAGACCCAGTACTTC CASSVPSGGQETQYF
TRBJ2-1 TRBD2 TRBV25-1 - TGTGCCAGCAGTGAATGGGAGCGGGGGGGGCAGCCCTACAATGAGCAGTTCTTC CASSEWERGGQPYNEQFF
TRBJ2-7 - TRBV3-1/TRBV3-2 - TGTGCCAGCAGCCAAGATCTACGCCCCTACTACGAGCAGTACTTC CASSQDLRPYYEQYF
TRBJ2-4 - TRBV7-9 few TGTGCCAGCAGCTTAGATCCCAGGGGTGGAAACATTCAGTACTTC CASSLDPRGGNIQYF
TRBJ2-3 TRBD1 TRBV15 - TGTGCCACCAGCAGAGGACAGGGAACAGATACGCAGTATTTT CATSRGQGTDTQYF
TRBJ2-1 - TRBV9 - TGTGCCAGCAGCTCGCGACTCCCCAATGAGCAGTTCTTC CASSSRLPNEQFF
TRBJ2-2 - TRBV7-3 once TGTGCCAGCAGCTCAGGCGCGGGGAGAGGCACCGGGGAGCTGTTTTTT CASSSGAGRGTGELFF
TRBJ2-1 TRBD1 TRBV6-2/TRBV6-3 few TGTGCCAGCAGTTGGGACAGGGGCTACAATGAGCAGTTCTTC CASSWDRGYNEQFF
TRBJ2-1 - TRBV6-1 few TGTGCCAGCAGTGAAACGGGGGTGAGCTCCTACAATGAGCAGTTCTTC CASSETGVSSYNEQFF
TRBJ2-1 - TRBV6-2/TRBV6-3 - TGTGCCAGCAGTTATGACGGTGGCTCCTACAATGAGCAGTTCTTC CASSYDGGSYNEQFF
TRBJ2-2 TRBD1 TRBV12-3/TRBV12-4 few TGTGCCGAGGGGGCGTACACCGGGGAGCTGTTTTTT CAEGAYTGELFF
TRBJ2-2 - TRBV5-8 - TGTGCCAGCAGCTTGGTGGCCGGACGGCCCGGGGAGCTGTTTTTT CASSLVAGRPGELFF
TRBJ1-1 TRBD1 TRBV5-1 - TGCGCCAGCAGCTTGGGGACAGGGAGTGGGAACACTGAAGCTTTCTTT CASSLGTGSGNTEAFF
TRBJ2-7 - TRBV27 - TGTGCCAGCAGTGAAAAACCGCATCACTCCTACGAGCAGTACTTC CASSEKPHHSYEQYF
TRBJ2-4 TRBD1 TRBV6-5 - TGTGCCAGCAGTTCGGGACAGGCCTCGGACAAAAACATTCAGTACTTC CASSSGQASDKNIQYF
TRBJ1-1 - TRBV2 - TGTGCCAGCAGTGTGAGGCGCCAGGAAGCTTTCTTT CASSVRRQEAFF
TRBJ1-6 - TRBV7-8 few TGTGCCAGCATCAAGGGTCCCCAGGGGATCGGTTCACCCCTCCACTTT CASIKGPQGIGSPLHF
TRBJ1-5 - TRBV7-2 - TGTGCCAGCAGCTCACAGGGAAATCAGCCCCAGCATTTT CASSSQGNQPQHF
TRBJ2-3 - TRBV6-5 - TGTGCCAGCTCTAAAATAAGAATAAGCACAGATACGCAGTATTTT CASSKIRISTDTQYF
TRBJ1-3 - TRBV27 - TGTGCCAGCAGTCGGGTCGGCGCTGGAAACACCATATATTTT CASSRVGAGNTIYF